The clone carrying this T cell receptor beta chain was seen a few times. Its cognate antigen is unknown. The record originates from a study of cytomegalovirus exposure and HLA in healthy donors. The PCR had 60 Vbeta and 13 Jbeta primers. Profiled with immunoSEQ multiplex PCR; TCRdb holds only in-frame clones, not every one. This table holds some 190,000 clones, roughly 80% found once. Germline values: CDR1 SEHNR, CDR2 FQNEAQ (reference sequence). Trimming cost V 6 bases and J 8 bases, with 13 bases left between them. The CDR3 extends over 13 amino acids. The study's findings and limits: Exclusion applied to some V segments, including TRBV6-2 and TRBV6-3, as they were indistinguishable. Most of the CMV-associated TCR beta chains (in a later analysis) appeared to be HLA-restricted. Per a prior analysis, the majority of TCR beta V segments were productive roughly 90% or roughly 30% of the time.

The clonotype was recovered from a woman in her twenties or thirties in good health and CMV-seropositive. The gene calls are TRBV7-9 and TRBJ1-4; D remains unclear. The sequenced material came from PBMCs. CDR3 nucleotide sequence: TGTGCCAGCAGTTACGGACCGGGAGAAAAACTGTTTTTT. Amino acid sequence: CASSYGPGEKLFF.